The clone carrying this TCR beta chain was seen a handful of times. Germline CDR1 is DFQATT and CDR2 is SNEGSKA (reference sequence). The CDR3 has 13 residues. With 8 bases clipped from V and 4 bases from J, the junction kept 3 bases outside the gene matches. This specimen comes from a study of patients and donors after allogeneic stem cell transplantation. TCRdb reanalysed the RT-PCR reads using MiXCR and keeps one entry per CDR3 protein. The data hold over 150,000 distinct CDR3 sequences, with 30% observed a single time. The chain couples TRBV20-1 to TRBJ2-1; 12 nucleotides match TRBD2. The receptor's source is a human donor who was either an allogeneic HSCT recipient or a stem cell or donor lymphocyte infusion donor (not recorded which). It is not recorded whose cells these are; they may come from a transplant donor. Sequenced material: blood, either unsorted or a sorted T cell fraction (not recorded which). For the CDR3, the DNA is TGCAGTCTAGCGGGAGGGCTTTACAATGAGCAGTTCTTC. Its translation: CSLAGGLYNEQFF.